This entry lists 19 T cell receptor beta chains sequenced from one sample in a study of blood T cells in healthy people across ages (dated by TCRdb to 2014 to 2015). The method behind the library was 5' RACE. Sequencing was performed on an Illumina HiSeq 2500. A second about 7 to 11 cycle PCR used a sample-barcoded 5' primer and a J-beta primer mix. The public reads were reprocessed in TCRdb via fastp at Q25 and MiXCR, keeping in-frame beta chains. Merged by CDR3 protein, the rows form single entries marked with the most common genes and DNA. For this sample there are around 940,000 distinct CDR3 sequences; roughly half appear just once. The ten largest clonotypes hold 20% to 25% of the sample. The sample taken for sequencing was blood. These TCRs come from an older woman in good health.

The count of this clonotype is one. A read error may account for a junction end that differs from germline. The rearrangement joins TRBV2 to TRBJ1-1; D perhaps matches TRBD1 (5 bases). CDR3 length: 16 residues. Germline CDR1 reads SNHLY; CDR2 reads FYNNEI. The CDR3 spells CATNRGPTGVNTEAFF. CDR3 in DNA: TGTGCCACCAACCGGGGTCCTACAGGAGTGAACACTGAGGCTTTCTTT.

This clonotype was detected only a few times. The rearrangement uses TRBV7-2 and TRBJ2-7; TRBD2 agrees at 9 bases. V lost 3 bases and J lost 2; bases outside the gene matches: 2. The CDR3 spans 14 residues. Looked up from germline, CDR1 is SGHTA and CDR2 is FQGNSA. CDR3 amino acids: CASSLGTSPYEQYF. CDR3 DNA sequence: TGTGCCAGCAGCTTGGGGACTAGCCCCTACGAGCAGTACTTC.

This clonotype has just a few counts. The rearrangement uses TRBV3-1 and TRBJ1-5; unclear D gene. This CDR3 has 13 amino acids. V lost 4 bases and J 5 bases, leaving 9 bases between the germline ends. CDR1 and CDR2 (germline): LGHDT, YNNKEL (reference sequence). CDR3 residues: CASSRALDQPQHF. The CDR3 region has the DNA TGTGCCAGCAGCCGGGCCCTTGATCAGCCCCAGCATTTT. Together with reference TRBV3-1 and TRBJ1-5, the CDR3 gives the full variable domain: DTAVSQTPKYLVTQMGNDKSIKCEQNLGHDTMYWYKQDSKKFLKIMFSYNNKELIINETVPNRFSPKSPDKAHLNLHINSLELGDSAVYFCASSRALDQPQHFGDGTRLSIL.

The rearrangement uses TRBV7-2 and TRBJ1-2, with 10 positions matching TRBD1. The CDR3 has 16 amino acids. The V and J ends lost 5 bases and 3 bases, in that order; junction bases with no gene match: 9. Germline V gene lookup returns CDR1 SGHTA and CDR2 FQGNSA. This CDR3 is CASSPTGGSRYYGYTF. Here the CDR3 DNA reads TGTGCCAGCAGCCCGACAGGGGGCAGTCGATACTATGGCTACACCTTC.

This chain uses TRBV11-1 with TRBJ2-1; the match to TRBD2 covers 11 bases. V gave up 3 bases and J gave up 6 bases; unmatched junction bases: 4. Germline V gene lookup returns CDR1 SGHAT and CDR2 FQDESV (reference sequence). This CDR3 is 15 amino acids long. The CDR3 DNA reads TGTGCCAGCAGCTTTGAACTAGCGGGGGCCAATGAGCAGTTCTTC. This gives the protein CASSFELAGANEQFF.

The gene calls are TRBV12-3 or TRBV12-4 and TRBJ2-2; no clear D. This CDR3 has 12 amino acids. Trimming pared 2 bases from V and 11 bases from J, leaving 9 bases between. CDR3 protein: CASSLFLFELFF. In DNA form, the CDR3 reads TGTGCCAGCAGTTTATTTTTATTCGAGCTGTTTTTT.

This chain connects TRBV5-1 to TRBJ2-7; tentative D call: TRBD2 (6 bases). Germline V gene sequence: CDR1 SGHRS, CDR2 YFSETQ. This CDR3 region has 15 residues. V was cut by 1 base and J by 3 bases, with 14 bases left in between. CDR3 coding DNA: TGCGCCAGCAGCTTGAGGGGCGGGATGTACTACGAGCAGTACTTC. Its protein is CASSLRGGMYYEQYF.

This clonotype was recorded many times. The rearrangement joins TRBV7-2 to TRBJ2-7; D uncertain. The germline V and J ends were trimmed by 1 base and 4 bases, with 11 bases remaining between them. The CDR3 covers 14 residues. From germline, CDR1 is SGHTA and CDR2 FQGNSA. CDR3 sequence reads: CASSLDQVTYEQYF. DNA of the CDR3: TGTGCCAGCAGCTTAGACCAAGTGACTTACGAGCAGTACTTC.

V usage is TRBV20-1 and J usage is TRBJ2-7; tentative D call: TRBD2 (6 bases). The CDR3 is 15 residues long. Trimming left V 0 bases short and J 2 bases short, with 14 bases between. The germline V gene has CDR1 DFQATT and CDR2 SNEGSKA (reference sequence). CDR3 sequence: CSARDPREQTYEQYF. The CDR3 nucleotides read TGCAGTGCTAGAGATCCACGGGAGCAAACCTACGAGCAGTACTTC.

This clonotype was counted a few times. The chain recombines TRBV27 with TRBJ2-1; TRBD2 matches at 9 bases. Germline V gene data show CDR1 as MNHEY and CDR2 as SMNVEV (reference sequence). With V trimmed by 5 bases and J by 6 bases, 11 bases remained unmatched. The CDR3 has 16 amino acids. The CDR3 loop reads CASSPFRAGGPNEQFF. In DNA, the CDR3 is TGTGCCAGCAGTCCCTTCCGGGCGGGAGGGCCCAATGAGCAGTTCTTC.

The chain has TRBV7-3 and TRBJ2-1, with D perhaps matching TRBD2 (6 bases). Germline V lookup: CDR1 SGHTA, CDR2 FQGTGA. The V end was cut by 5 bases, the J end by 3 bases, with 11 bases between. This CDR3 comprises 14 residues. The CDR3 DNA is TGTGCCAGCAGCCCAGGACTAAACTACAATGAGCAGTTCTTC. It codes for CASSPGLNYNEQFF.

CDR3 amino acids: CASSYSNSGSGTDTQYF. In nucleotides, the CDR3 is TGTGCCAGCAGTTACTCGAACAGCGGGAGTGGGACAGATACGCAGTATTTT. This chain joins TRBV6-5 and TRBJ2-3; TRBD2 matches at 8 bases. Germline V gene lookup returns CDR1 MNHEY and CDR2 SVGAGI. This CDR3 has 17 amino acids. V shed 0 bases, J shed 3 bases, and the junction held 8 bases outside the gene matches.

This clonotype occurred a few times. The chain has TRBV12-3 or TRBV12-4 and TRBJ2-7; a weak D match, TRBD2 (5 bases). V lost 5 bases, J lost 2 bases, and 16 bases lay in between. The CDR3 contains 15 residues. CDR3 loop: CASSGESSTPYEQYF. The CDR3 DNA follows: TGTGCCAGCAGTGGGGAGAGCTCAACCCCCTACGAGCAGTACTTC.

This clonotype was recorded a few times. The junction shows a germline mismatch at one end, possibly a read error. The rearrangement links TRBV5-1 to TRBJ2-1, with 7 positions matching TRBD2. The CDR3 extends over 15 amino acids. From germline, CDR1 is SGHRS and CDR2 YFSETQ. This CDR3 reads CASSLERGSYNEQFF. Written as DNA, the CDR3 is TGTGCCAGCTCACTAGAGCGGGGCTCCTACAATGAGCAGTTCTTC.

The rearrangement joins TRBV29-1 to TRBJ2-1, with D perhaps matching TRBD2 (7 bases). Trimming took off 6 bases at V and 15 bases at J, with 18 bases between the two ends. The CDR3 contains 11 residues. The germline V gene encodes CDR1 SQVTM and CDR2 ANQGSEA. The CDR3 bases are TGCAGCGTCGGGGAGGGGGGGACGAGGTTCTTC. Amino acid sequence: CSVGEGGTRFF.

The CDR3 nucleotides are TGTGCCAGCGAACAGGGGGCATTACCTGAAGCTTTCTTT. Residues: CASEQGALPEAFF. This chain uses TRBV18 with TRBJ1-1; 9 bases match TRBD1. CDR3 length: 13 amino acids. CDR1 and CDR2 (germline): KGHSH, LQKENI. V was clipped by 8 bases and J by 6 bases; unmatched bases: 7.

This clonotype came up a few times. This rearrangement joins TRBV6-5 to TRBJ2-5, with TRBD2 matching over 7 bases. The V and J ends lost 2 bases and 10 bases, in that order; junction bases with no gene match: 1. Germline V gene lookup returns CDR1 MNHEY and CDR2 SVGAGI. The CDR3 length is 11 residues. CDR3 in DNA: TGTGCCAGCAGTTACGGGACTAACCAGTACTTC. Translating it yields CASSYGTNQYF.

In the case of this clonotype: A read error may account for a junction end that differs from germline. The gene calls are TRBV12-3 or TRBV12-4 and TRBJ2-3; 8 bases are a match to TRBD2. The CDR3 length is 14 residues. This chain's CDR3 is CVSRGGKSTDTQYF. DNA for the CDR3: TGTGTCAGCCGGGGGGGGAAAAGCACAGATACGCAGTATTTT.

A few counts support this clonotype. This chain connects TRBV7-2 to TRBJ1-5; D is unclear. Germline V gene lookup returns CDR1 SGHTA and CDR2 FQGNSA. Trimming removed 5 bases from V and 7 bases from J, with 12 bases in between. The CDR3 is 13 amino acids. The CDR3 sequence: CASSPRNFQPQHF. DNA of the CDR3: TGTGCCAGCAGCCCGCGGAATTTCCAGCCCCAGCATTTT.